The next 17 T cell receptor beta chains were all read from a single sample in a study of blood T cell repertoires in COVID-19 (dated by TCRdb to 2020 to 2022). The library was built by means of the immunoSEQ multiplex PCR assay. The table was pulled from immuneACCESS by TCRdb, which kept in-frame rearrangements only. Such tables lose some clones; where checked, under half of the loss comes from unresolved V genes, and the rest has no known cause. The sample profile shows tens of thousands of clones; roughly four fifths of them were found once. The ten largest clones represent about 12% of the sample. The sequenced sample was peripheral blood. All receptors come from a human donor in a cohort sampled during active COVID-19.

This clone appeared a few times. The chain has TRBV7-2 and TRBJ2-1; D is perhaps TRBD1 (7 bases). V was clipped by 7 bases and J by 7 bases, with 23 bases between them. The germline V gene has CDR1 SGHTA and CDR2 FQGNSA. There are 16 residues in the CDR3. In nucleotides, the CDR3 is TGTGCCAGCACCCTCTCAGGGGGGAAAGGTAGGAATGAGCAGTTCTTC. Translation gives CASTLSGGKGRNEQFF.

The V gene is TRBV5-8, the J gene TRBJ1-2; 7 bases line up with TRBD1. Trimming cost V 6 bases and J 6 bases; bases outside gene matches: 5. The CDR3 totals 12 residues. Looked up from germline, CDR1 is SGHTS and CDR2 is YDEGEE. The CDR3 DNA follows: TGTGCCAGCACCCCGACAGGGAATGGCTACACCTTC. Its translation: CASTPTGNGYTF. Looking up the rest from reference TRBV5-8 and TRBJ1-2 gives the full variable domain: EAGVTQSPTHLIKTRGQQATLRCSPISGHTSVYWYQQALGLGLQFLLWYDEGEERNRGNFPPRFSGRQFPNYSSELNVNALELEDSALYLCASTPTGNGYTFGSGTRLTVV.

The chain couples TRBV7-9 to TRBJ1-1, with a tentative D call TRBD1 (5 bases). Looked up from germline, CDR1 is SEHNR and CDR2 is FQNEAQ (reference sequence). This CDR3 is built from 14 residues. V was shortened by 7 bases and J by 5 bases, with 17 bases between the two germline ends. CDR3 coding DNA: TGTGCCAGCACCTTCGGGGGAGGGCGGACTGAAGCTTTCTTT. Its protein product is CASTFGGGRTEAFF.

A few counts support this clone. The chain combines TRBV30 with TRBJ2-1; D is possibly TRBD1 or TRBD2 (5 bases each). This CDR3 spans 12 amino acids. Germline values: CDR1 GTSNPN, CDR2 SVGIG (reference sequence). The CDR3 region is CAWGPDYNEQFF. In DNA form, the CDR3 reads TGTGCTTGGGGACCAGACTACAATGAGCAGTTCTTC.

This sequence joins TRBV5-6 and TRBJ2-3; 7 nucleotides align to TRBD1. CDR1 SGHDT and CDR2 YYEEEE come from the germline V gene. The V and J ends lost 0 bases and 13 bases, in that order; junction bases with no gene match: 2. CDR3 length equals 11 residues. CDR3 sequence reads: CASSLDRGEYF. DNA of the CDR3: TGTGCCAGCAGCTTGGACAGGGGAGAGTATTTT.

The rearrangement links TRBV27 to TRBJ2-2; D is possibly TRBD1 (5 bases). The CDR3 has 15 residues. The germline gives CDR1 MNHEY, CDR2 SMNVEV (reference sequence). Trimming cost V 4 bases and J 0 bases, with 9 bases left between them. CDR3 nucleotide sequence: TGTGCCAGCAGTTGGTCCAGGGCGAACACCGGGGAGCTGTTTTTT. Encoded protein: CASSWSRANTGELFF.

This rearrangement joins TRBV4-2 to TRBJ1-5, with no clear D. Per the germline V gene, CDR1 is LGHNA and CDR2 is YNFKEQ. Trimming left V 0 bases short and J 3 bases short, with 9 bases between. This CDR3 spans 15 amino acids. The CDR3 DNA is TGTGCCAGCAGCCAAGATCGGAGCCTCAATCAGCCCCAGCATTTT. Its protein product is CASSQDRSLNQPQHF.

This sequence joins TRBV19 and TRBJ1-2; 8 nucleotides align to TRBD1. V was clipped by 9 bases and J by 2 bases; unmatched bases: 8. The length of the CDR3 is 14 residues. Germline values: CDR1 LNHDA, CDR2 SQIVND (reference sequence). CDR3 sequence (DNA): TGTGCCAGGCAATCCAGGGGGCGGAACTATGGCTACACCTTC. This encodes CARQSRGRNYGYTF.

The CDR3: CASSYLSAGLYEKLFF. DNA of the CDR3: TGTGCCAGCAGTTACTTATCAGCAGGGCTATATGAAAAACTGTTTTTT. The V gene is TRBV6-5, the J gene TRBJ1-4; maybe TRBD1 (5 bases). CDR1 is MNHEY and CDR2 is SVGAGI in the germline V gene. Trimming shortened V by 1 base and J by 6 bases, and 15 bases separated the two germline ends. The CDR3 runs 16 residues.

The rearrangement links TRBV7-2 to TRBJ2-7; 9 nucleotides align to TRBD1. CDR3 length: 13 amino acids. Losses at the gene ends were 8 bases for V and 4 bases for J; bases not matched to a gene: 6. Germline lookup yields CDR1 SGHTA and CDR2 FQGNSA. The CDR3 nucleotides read TGTGCCAGCGCCAACAGGGGGCGGTACGAGCAGTACTTC. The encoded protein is CASANRGRYEQYF.

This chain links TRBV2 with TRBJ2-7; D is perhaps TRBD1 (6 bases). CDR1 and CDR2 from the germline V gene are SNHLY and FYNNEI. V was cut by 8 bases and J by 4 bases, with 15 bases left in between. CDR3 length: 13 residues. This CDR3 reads CASQPGQLYEQYF. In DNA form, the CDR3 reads TGTGCCAGCCAACCGGGACAACTATACGAGCAGTACTTC.

Written as DNA, the CDR3 is TGTGCCAGCAGCGCACCGAGGGTCTACGAGCAGTACTTC. Translation: CASSAPRVYEQYF. The chain couples TRBV5-5 to TRBJ2-7, with D perhaps TRBD2 (5 bases). Germline CDR1 is SGHKS and CDR2 is YYEKEE (reference sequence). The CDR3 consists of 13 residues. V was trimmed by 4 bases and J by 3 bases, leaving 11 bases between them.

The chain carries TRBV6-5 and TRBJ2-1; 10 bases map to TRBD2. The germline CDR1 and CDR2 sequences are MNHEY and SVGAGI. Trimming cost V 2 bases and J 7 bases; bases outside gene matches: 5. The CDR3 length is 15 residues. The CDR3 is CASSYGAGGPNEQFF. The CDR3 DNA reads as TGTGCCAGCAGTTACGGAGCGGGAGGGCCAAATGAGCAGTTCTTC.

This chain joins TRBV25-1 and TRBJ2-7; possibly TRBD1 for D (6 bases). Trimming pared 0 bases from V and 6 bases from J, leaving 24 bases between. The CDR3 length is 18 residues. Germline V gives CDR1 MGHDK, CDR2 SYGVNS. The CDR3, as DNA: TGTGCCAGCAGTGAATATAACAGGGTAGGCCCCCATGGGGCCGAGCAGTACTTC. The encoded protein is CASSEYNRVGPHGAEQYF.

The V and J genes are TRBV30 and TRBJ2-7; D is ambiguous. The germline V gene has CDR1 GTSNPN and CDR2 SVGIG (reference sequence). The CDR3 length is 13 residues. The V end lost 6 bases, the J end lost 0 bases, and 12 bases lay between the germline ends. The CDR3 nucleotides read TGTGCCTGCGTGCCGTTGAGCTCCTACGAGCAGTACTTC. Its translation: CACVPLSSYEQYF.

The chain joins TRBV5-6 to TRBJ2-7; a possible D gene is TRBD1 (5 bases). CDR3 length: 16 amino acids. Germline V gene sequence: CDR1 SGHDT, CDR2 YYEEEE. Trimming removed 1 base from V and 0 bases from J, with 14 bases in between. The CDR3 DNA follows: TGTGCCAGCAGCTTGTTTCCAGGGTTGAGCTCCTACGAGCAGTACTTC. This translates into CASSLFPGLSSYEQYF.

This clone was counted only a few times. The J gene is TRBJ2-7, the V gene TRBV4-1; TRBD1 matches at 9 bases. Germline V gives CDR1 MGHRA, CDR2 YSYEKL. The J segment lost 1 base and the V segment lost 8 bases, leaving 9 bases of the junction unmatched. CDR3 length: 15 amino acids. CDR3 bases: TGCGCCAGCCGGTCCCTCGGGACAGGGTCCTACGAGCAGTACTTC. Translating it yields CASRSLGTGSYEQYF.